This T cell receptor beta chain was sequenced for a study of cytomegalovirus exposure and HLA in healthy donors. Overall study: Unique TCR beta sequences numbering approximately 120 million came from roughly 180 million T cells in an earlier analysis. Findings of the study overall: TCR beta sequences numbering under 20,000 were associated with HLA alleles at 0.05 false discovery rate in a later analysis.

The PCR was carried out with 60 Vbeta primers and 13 Jbeta primers. Repertoires were generated with immunoSEQ multiplex PCR, while TCRdb's copy carries only in-frame clones and drops some. This sample has roughly 98,000 clones, with 76% found just once. The CDR3 has 17 amino acids. Germline lookup yields CDR1 LGHNA and CDR2 YSLEER. V lost 4 bases, J lost 7 bases, and 13 bases stayed unmatched. Concerning this clone itself: Its antigen is still unknown.

The chain combines TRBV4-3 with TRBJ1-6; 7 nucleotides match TRBD1. This TCR came from a middle-aged man in good health and CMV-seronegative. What was sequenced was PBMCs. The CDR3 here is CASSLDRVGAPNSPLHF. For the CDR3, the DNA is TGCGCCAGCAGCCTAGACAGGGTTGGGGCCCCGAATTCACCCCTCCACTTT.